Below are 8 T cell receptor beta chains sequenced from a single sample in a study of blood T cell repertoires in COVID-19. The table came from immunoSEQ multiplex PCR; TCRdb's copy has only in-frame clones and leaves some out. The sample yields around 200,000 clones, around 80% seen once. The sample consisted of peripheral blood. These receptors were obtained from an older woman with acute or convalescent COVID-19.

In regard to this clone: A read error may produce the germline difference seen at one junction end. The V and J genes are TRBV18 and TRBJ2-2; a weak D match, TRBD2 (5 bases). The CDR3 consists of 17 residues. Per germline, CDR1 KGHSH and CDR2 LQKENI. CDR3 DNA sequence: TGTGCCAGCTCACAGAAAGGCCCGACCCCGAACACCGGGGAGCTGCTTTTT. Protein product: CASSQKGPTPNTGELLF.

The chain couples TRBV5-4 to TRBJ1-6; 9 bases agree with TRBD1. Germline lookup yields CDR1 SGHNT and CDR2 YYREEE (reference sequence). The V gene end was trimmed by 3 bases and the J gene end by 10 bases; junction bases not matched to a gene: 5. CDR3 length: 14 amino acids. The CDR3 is CASSSGQGYSPLHF. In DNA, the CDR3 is TGTGCCAGCAGCTCGGGACAGGGATACTCACCCCTCCACTTT.

CDR3 DNA: TGTGCCAGCAGCTCCTACAGGGTACGGGGTTGGACTGAAGCTTTCTTT. It codes for CASSSYRVRGWTEAFF. The chain combines TRBV14 with TRBJ1-1, with D tentatively TRBD1 (6 bases). V was clipped by 5 bases and J by 5 bases, with 21 bases between them. This CDR3 contains 16 residues. Germline loops: CDR1 SGHDN, CDR2 FVKESK.

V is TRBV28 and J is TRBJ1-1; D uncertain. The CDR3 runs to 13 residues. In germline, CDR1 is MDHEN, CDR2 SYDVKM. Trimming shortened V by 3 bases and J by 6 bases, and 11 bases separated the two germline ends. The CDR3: CASSFIERAEAFF. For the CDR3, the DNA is TGTGCCAGCAGTTTCATCGAACGGGCTGAAGCTTTCTTT.

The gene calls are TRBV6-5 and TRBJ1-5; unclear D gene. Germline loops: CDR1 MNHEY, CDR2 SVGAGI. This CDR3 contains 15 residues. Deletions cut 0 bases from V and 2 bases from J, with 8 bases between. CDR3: CASSYSSGGNQPQHF. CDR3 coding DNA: TGTGCCAGCAGTTACTCTAGCGGGGGCAATCAGCCCCAGCATTTT.

The CDR3 region is CASSLAGADEQYF. The CDR3 bases are TGCGCCAGCAGCTTGGCAGGGGCCGACGAGCAGTACTTC. V and J are TRBV5-1 and TRBJ2-7; tentative D call: TRBD1 (6 bases). The CDR3 spans 13 residues. CDR1 SGHRS and CDR2 YFSETQ come from the germline V gene. V lost 0 bases, J lost 5 bases, and 9 bases lay in between.

In DNA, the CDR3 is TGTGCCAGCAGCTTCATTATTGGGACAGGGTCCTACAATGAGCAGTTCTTC. Protein: CASSFIIGTGSYNEQFF. V usage is TRBV7-9 and J usage is TRBJ2-1, with 9 bases lining up with TRBD1. The CDR3 covers 17 residues. Germline V gene data show CDR1 as SEHNR and CDR2 as FQNEAQ (reference sequence). Trimming removed 3 bases from V and 1 base from J; junction bases left unmatched: 7. Supplemented by reference TRBV7-9 and TRBJ2-1, the full variable domain reads DTGVSQNPRHKITKRGQNVTFRCDPISEHNRLYWYRQTLGQGPEFLTYFQNEAQLEKSRLLSDRFSAERPKGSFSTLEIQRTEQGDSAMYLCASSFIIGTGSYNEQFFGPGTRLTVL.

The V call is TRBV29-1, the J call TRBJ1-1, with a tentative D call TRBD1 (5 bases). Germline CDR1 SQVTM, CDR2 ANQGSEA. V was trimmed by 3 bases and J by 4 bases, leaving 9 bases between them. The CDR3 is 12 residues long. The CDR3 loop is CSVEGLSTEAFF. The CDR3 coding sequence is TGCAGCGTTGAGGGGCTGAGCACTGAAGCTTTCTTT. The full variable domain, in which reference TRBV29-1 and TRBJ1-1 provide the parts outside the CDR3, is SAVISQKPSRDICQRGTSLTIQCQVDSQVTMMFWYRQQPGQSLTLIATANQGSEATYESGFVIDKFPISRPNLTFSTLTVSNMSPEDSSIYLCSVEGLSTEAFFGQGTRLTVV.